The 23 T cell receptor beta chains listed next were all sequenced from one sample in a study of cytotoxic CD8 clonotypes in ibrutinib-treated CLL. Sequencing was performed with immunoSEQ multiplex PCR; in TCRdb, only in-frame clones are kept and a portion is missing. The sample lists about 50,000 clones, about three fifths occurring once. The sequenced sample was PBMCs, obtained after 24 months of ibrutinib treatment. The receptor source for this set is a human donor with chronic lymphocytic leukemia.

This clone was seen just once. The rearrangement uses TRBV18 and TRBJ2-3; possible D gene TRBD2, 6 bases. Deletions cut 5 bases from V and 3 bases from J, with 15 bases between. Germline CDR1 reads KGHSH; CDR2 reads LQKENI. CDR3 length: 15 amino acids. The CDR3: CASSVLAVSTDTQYF. The DNA for the CDR3 is TGTGCCAGCTCAGTCTTAGCGGTATCGACAGATACGCAGTATTTT.

The rearrangement uses TRBV6-6 and TRBJ1-2; 7 nucleotides agree with TRBD1. CDR3 length equals 12 residues. Germline V gene lookup returns CDR1 MNHNY and CDR2 SVGAGI (reference sequence). The J segment lost 2 bases and the V segment lost 6 bases, leaving 0 bases of the junction unmatched. CDR3 residues: CASRDRNYGYTF. As DNA, the CDR3 is TGTGCCAGCAGGGACAGGAACTATGGCTACACCTTC.

The chain has TRBV7-6 and TRBJ1-1; weak D call: TRBD1 (6 bases). CDR1 is SGHVS and CDR2 is FNYEAQ in the germline V gene. The V end lost 4 bases, the J end lost 0 bases, and 15 bases lay between the germline ends. The CDR3 totals 16 residues. This CDR3 is CASSSGQISLNTEAFF. For the CDR3, the DNA is TGTGCCAGCAGCTCTGGACAGATCTCCCTGAACACTGAAGCTTTCTTT.

In its sample, this clone ranks as medium-sized. V usage is TRBV6-1 and J usage is TRBJ2-1; 7 bases agree with TRBD2. Germline V gene lookup returns CDR1 MNHNS and CDR2 SASEGT. The CDR3 consists of 12 residues. The V gene end was trimmed by 2 bases and the J gene end by 15 bases; junction bases not matched to a gene: 7. CDR3 coding DNA: TGTGCCAGCAGTGAACGAGGACTAGATTCGTTCTTC. It translates to CASSERGLDSFF.

This chain joins TRBV6-1 and TRBJ2-2; 10 bases map to TRBD2. Germline lookup yields CDR1 MNHNS and CDR2 SASEGT. V trimming: 6 bases; J trimming: 7 bases; junction bases outside the gene matches: 5. The CDR3 has 14 amino acids. CDR3 DNA sequence: TGTGCCAGCAGGGCGCTAGCGGGGGTCGGGGAGCTGTTTTTT. Its protein is CASRALAGVGELFF.

A remark on this clone: The junction departs from germline at one end; a sequencing error may be responsible. The V call is TRBV7-8, the J call TRBJ2-7; 9 nucleotides line up with TRBD1. The CDR3 spans 16 residues. Per the germline V gene, CDR1 is SGHVS and CDR2 is FQNEAQ. CDR3 protein: CTSSPQGAQTTYEQYF. The CDR3 DNA is TGCACCAGCAGCCCACAGGGGGCCCAAACAACCTACGAGCAGTACTTC.

The chain has TRBV11-2 and TRBJ1-1; the D gene is possibly TRBD1 (5 bases). With 0 bases removed from V and 4 bases from J, the gap between germline ends came to 15 bases. The CDR3 runs to 16 residues. CDR1 is SGHAT, CDR2 FQNNGV, per germline. The CDR3 nucleotides read TGTGCCAGCAGCTTAGATGGGCAGGGTTCGCTCACTGAAGCTTTCTTT. Its translation: CASSLDGQGSLTEAFF.

The chain recombines TRBV5-1 with TRBJ1-1; D perhaps matches TRBD1 (6 bases). This CDR3 region has 15 residues. Germline V gene lookup returns CDR1 SGHRS and CDR2 YFSETQ. The V end lost 0 bases, the J end lost 1 base, and 10 bases lay between the germline ends. The CDR3, as DNA: TGCGCCAGCAGCTTGGGACAGGCGAGGAACACTGAAGCTTTCTTT. Translated: CASSLGQARNTEAFF. The full variable domain, completed using reference TRBV5-1 and TRBJ1-1, is KAGVTQTPRYLIKTRGQQVTLSCSPISGHRSVSWYQQTPGQGLQFLFEYFSETQRNKGNFPGRFSGRQFSNSRSEMNVSTLELGDSALYLCASSLGQARNTEAFFGQGTRLTVV.

For the CDR3, the DNA is TGCGCCAGCAGCTTGGGGGGACATTCCCCGGTGTATACGCAGTATTTT. Translating it yields CASSLGGHSPVYTQYF. The V call is TRBV5-1, the J call TRBJ2-3; D may be TRBD1 (6 bases). Per germline, CDR1 SGHRS and CDR2 YFSETQ. The CDR3 has 16 residues. V was trimmed by 0 bases and J by 7 bases, leaving 18 bases between them.

The CDR3: CASSESQAGDEQYF. CDR3 DNA sequence: TGTGCCAGCAGTGAGAGTCAGGCGGGAGACGAGCAGTACTTC. V usage is TRBV6-1 and J usage is TRBJ2-7, with TRBD2 matching 7 bases. V dropped 3 bases and J dropped 5; count of bases not matched to a gene: 7. CDR1 and CDR2 (germline): MNHNS, SASEGT. The CDR3 covers 14 residues.

This rearrangement joins TRBV12-5 to TRBJ2-7; TRBD1 matches at 8 bases. The CDR3 is 15 amino acids. Per the germline V gene, CDR1 is LGHNT and CDR2 is FRNRAP. V lost 5 bases to trimming and J lost 1 base; unmatched junction nucleotides: 7. As DNA, the CDR3 is TGTGCTAGTGGTCTAAGGACAGGGTGGTCCTACGAGCAGTACTTC. It is translated as CASGLRTGWSYEQYF.

The chain employs TRBV29-1 and TRBJ1-2; D uncertain. The germline gives CDR1 SQVTM, CDR2 ANQGSEA. The V and J ends lost 4 bases and 8 bases respectively, with 20 bases between them. This CDR3 has 14 residues. CDR3: CSVGNVEVARGYTF. The CDR3, as DNA: TGCAGCGTTGGGAACGTTGAGGTCGCAAGGGGCTACACCTTC.

This clone was counted a few times. One junction end disagrees with the germline gene, perhaps due to a read error. Other DNA sequences from this sample encode an identical CDR3 as well. The chain links TRBV7-7 to TRBJ2-5, with 7 bases matching TRBD1. The length of the CDR3 is 14 residues. The germline CDR1 and CDR2 sequences are SSHAT and FNYEAQ (reference sequence). The CDR3 bases are TGTGCTAGCAGCCCCCTGACAGGGCAAGAGACCCAGTACTTC. Translation gives CASSPLTGQETQYF.

This clone was seen just once. The V and J genes are TRBV19 and TRBJ1-1; D uncertain. Germline loops: CDR1 LNHDA, CDR2 SQIVND (reference sequence). The CDR3 has 11 amino acids. The V gene lost 10 bases and the J gene lost 6 bases, with 12 bases spanning the gap. CDR3 sequence: CATLLGSEAFF. DNA of the CDR3: TGTGCCACCCTCTTAGGGTCTGAAGCTTTCTTT.

The V and J genes are TRBV2 and TRBJ2-3; D remains ambiguous. Trimming stripped 1 base from V and 0 bases from J, with 8 bases between. CDR3 length: 15 residues. The germline V gene encodes CDR1 SNHLY and CDR2 FYNNEI. The CDR3 nucleotides are TGTGCCAGCAGTGAAGGTCGGCACAGCACAGATACGCAGTATTTT. This gives the protein CASSEGRHSTDTQYF.

The J gene is TRBJ2-2, the V gene TRBV21-1; TRBD1 is taken as the D call from the table, unchecked against the DNA. TRBV21-1 is shown as a pseudogene. There are 15 residues in the CDR3. The CDR3 reads CASSKGTKNTGELFF. As DNA, the CDR3 is TGTGCCAGCAGCAAGGGGACAAAGAACACCGGGGAGCTGTTTTTT.

This clone was picked up many times. The chain uses TRBV11-2 and TRBJ2-3, with a possible D match to TRBD2 (5 bases). Trimming took off 5 bases at V and 5 bases at J, with 17 bases between the two ends. Germline CDR1 and CDR2: SGHAT and FQNNGV. The CDR3 has 15 residues. CDR3 DNA sequence: TGTGCCAGCAGCCCCCGGGGTAGCGCGGTAGATACGCAGTATTTT. It translates to CASSPRGSAVDTQYF.

The V gene is TRBV27, the J gene TRBJ1-6; TRBD1 aligns across 8 bases. J gave up 10 bases and V 7 bases, and 9 bases lay outside the gene matches. CDR1 and CDR2 (germline): MNHEY, SMNVEV (reference sequence). This CDR3 has 14 amino acids. The CDR3 DNA reads as TGTGCCAGCAAACTCGGGACAGGAGAGTCACCCCTCCACTTT. This codes for CASKLGTGESPLHF.

This chain links TRBV4-1 with TRBJ1-1; D perhaps matches TRBD1 (5 bases). CDR1 MGHRA and CDR2 YSYEKL come from the germline V gene. The length of the CDR3 is 14 residues. V was trimmed by 2 bases and J by 5 bases, leaving 12 bases between them. The CDR3 DNA follows: TGCGCCAGCAGCCAAAGCAGGGTGCGGACTGAAGCTTTCTTT. It specifies CASSQSRVRTEAFF.

The rearrangement uses TRBV28 and TRBJ2-5, with 7 bases identical to TRBD1. The ends lost 4 bases at V and 5 bases at J; junction bases unmatched: 10. The germline CDR1 and CDR2 sequences are MDHEN and SYDVKM. The CDR3 runs 15 residues. CDR3 sequence: CASSSATGVGETQYF. The CDR3 DNA reads as TGTGCCAGCAGTTCCGCAACAGGGGTGGGGGAGACCCAGTACTTC.

The chain links TRBV6-7 to TRBJ1-2; perhaps TRBD1 as D (6 bases). TRBV6-7 is flagged as an ORF with uncertain function. Deletions cut 1 base from V and 4 bases from J, with 13 bases between. This CDR3 contains 15 residues. Written as DNA, the CDR3 is TGTGCCAGCAGTTACTGGACAGCAACCTCCTATGGCTACACCTTC. The encoded protein is CASSYWTATSYGYTF.

This clone occurred a few times. This chain joins TRBV11-2 and TRBJ2-3, with a possible D match to TRBD1 (5 bases). The CDR3 has 15 residues. The V and J ends lost 1 base and 5 bases respectively, with 13 bases between them. Looked up from germline, CDR1 is SGHAT and CDR2 is FQNNGV. CDR3: CASSLGLGDRDTQYF. CDR3 bases: TGTGCCAGCAGCTTAGGGCTTGGAGACAGAGATACGCAGTATTTT.

This clone is a singleton in its sample. This rearrangement joins TRBV5-1 to TRBJ1-2; D possibly corresponds to TRBD1 (6 bases). This CDR3 contains 15 residues. Trimming shortened V by 0 bases and J by 4 bases, and 13 bases separated the two germline ends. Looked up from germline, CDR1 is SGHRS and CDR2 is YFSETQ. DNA of the CDR3: TGCGCCAGCAGCTTGGTGACAGGCGCAATCTATGGCTACACCTTC. As protein: CASSLVTGAIYGYTF.